This TCR beta chain was identified in a study of cytomegalovirus exposure and HLA in healthy donors. Study-wide findings and caveats: Most sequenced TCRs were rare (though some public TCRs occurred in many donors). Earlier analysis yielded a pattern in which most TCR beta V segments were productive about 90% or about 30% of the time. Excluded: some indistinguishable V segments such as TRBV6-2 and TRBV6-3.

As for this clone: Its antigen remains unknown.

The CDR3 is made up of 14 amino acids. Germline V gene lookup returns CDR1 SGHAT and CDR2 FQNNGV. V was pared by 5 bases and J by 1 base, with 3 bases of the junction left unmatched. The PCR had 60 Vbeta and 13 Jbeta primers. Original handling: Among the unique TCR beta chains that a later analysis counted, 75 million to 85 million in all, 9.5 million to 11 million were shared. Some clones are missing from TCRdb's copy, which holds only in-frame ones; the method was immunoSEQ multiplex PCR. V and J calls and clone size are those listed in that table; D and trimming were worked out from the DNA. Counted here are roughly 180,000 clones, 77% occurring once; the ten biggest clones make up about 1.4%.

The source is a woman aged 30 to 39 in good health and CMV-seropositive. This rearrangement joins TRBV11-2 to TRBJ2-7; 9 bases fit TRBD2. Sequences were obtained from PBMCs. CDR3 sequence reads: CASSNSGSSYEQYF. The DNA for the CDR3 is TGTGCCAGCAGCAATAGCGGGAGTTCCTACGAGCAGTACTTC. The whole variable domain, remainder taken from reference TRBV11-2 and TRBJ2-7, is EAGVAQSPRYKIIEKRQSVAFWCNPISGHATLYWYQQILGQGPKLLIQFQNNGVVDDSQLPKDRFSAERLKGVDSTLKIQPAKLEDSAVYLCASSNSGSSYEQYFGPGTRLTVT.